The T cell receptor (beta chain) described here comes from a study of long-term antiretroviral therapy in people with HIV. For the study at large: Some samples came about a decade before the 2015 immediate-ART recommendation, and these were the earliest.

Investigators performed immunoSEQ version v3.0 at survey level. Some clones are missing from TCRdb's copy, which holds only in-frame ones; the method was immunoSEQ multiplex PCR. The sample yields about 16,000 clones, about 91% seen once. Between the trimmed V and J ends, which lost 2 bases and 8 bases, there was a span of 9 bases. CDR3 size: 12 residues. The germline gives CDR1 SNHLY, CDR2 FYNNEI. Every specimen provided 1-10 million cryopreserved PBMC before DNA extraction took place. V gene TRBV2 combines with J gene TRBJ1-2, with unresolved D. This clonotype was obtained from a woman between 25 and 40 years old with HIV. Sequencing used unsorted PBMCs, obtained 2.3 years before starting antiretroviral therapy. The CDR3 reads CASSEKRLGYTF. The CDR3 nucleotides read TGTGCCAGCAGTGAAAAACGGCTCGGCTACACCTTC.